This entry describes one TCR beta chain. In the PCR, 60 Vbeta and 13 Jbeta primers were used. The table came from immunoSEQ multiplex PCR; TCRdb's copy has only in-frame clones and leaves some out. The sample has about 210,000 clones, roughly four fifths seen once; the top ten hold around 3.6%. This sample was taken from a study of cytomegalovirus exposure and HLA in healthy donors. This CDR3 spans 15 amino acids. Germline V gene data show CDR1 as SGHDN and CDR2 as FVKESK. The ends were cut back, 4 bases at V and 2 bases at J, with 14 bases in the middle. V is TRBV14 and J is TRBJ2-5; TRBD2 might be the D (6 bases). The sample consisted of PBMCs. The sequence was obtained from a man between 35 and 55 years old in good health and CMV-seropositive. CDR3 residues: CASSRRTGTQETQYF. The CDR3 nucleotides read TGTGCCAGCAGCCGCAGGACCGGGACTCAAGAGACCCAGTACTTC. The whole variable domain, filled in from reference TRBV14 and TRBJ2-5, reads EAGVTQFPSHSVIEKGQTVTLRCDPISGHDNLYWYRRVMGKEIKFLLHFVKESKQDESGMPNNRFLAERTGGTYSTLKVQPAELEDSGVYFCASSRRTGTQETQYFGPGTRLLVL.